A single sample gave rise to the 27 T cell receptor beta chains below, sequenced in a study of blood T cell repertoires in COVID-19. Libraries were prepared by immunoSEQ multiplex PCR; TCRdb keeps only in-frame clonotypes and omits some of them. The sample has fewer than 200,000 clones; 82% are singletons. The sample was peripheral blood. The receptors come from a middle-aged woman with COVID-19, enrolled during active disease.

The V and J genes are TRBV2 and TRBJ2-7; D is uncertain. Germline-derived CDR1 and CDR2 are SNHLY and FYNNEI. The CDR3 contains 12 residues. V lost 6 bases to trimming and J lost 0 bases, with 6 bases between them. The CDR3 coding sequence is TGTGCCAGCAGGAGGAGCTCCTACGAGCAGTACGTC. It specifies CASRRSSYEQYV.

The chain recombines TRBV5-4 with TRBJ1-1, with D maybe TRBD1 (6 bases). The CDR3 totals 16 residues. Trimming took off 1 base at V and 1 base at J, with 14 bases between the two ends. The germline gives CDR1 SGHNT, CDR2 YYREEE (reference sequence). The CDR3 region has the DNA TGTGCCAGCAGCTTGTCGGGGGGCTGGGGGAACACTGAAGCTTTCTTT. Amino acids: CASSLSGGWGNTEAFF.

This chain joins TRBV5-6 and TRBJ2-2; TRBD2 is a possible D gene (5 bases). V was trimmed by 2 bases and J by 1 base, leaving 6 bases between them. From germline, CDR1 is SGHDT and CDR2 YYEEEE. The CDR3 is 14 amino acids. The chain's CDR3 is CASSLEGNTGELFF. The CDR3 DNA reads as TGTGCCAGCAGCTTAGAGGGGAACACCGGGGAGCTGTTTTTT.

This chain joins TRBV28 and TRBJ1-2, with D perhaps matching TRBD1 (5 bases). CDR3 length: 12 residues. The V and J ends lost 2 bases and 6 bases respectively, with 7 bases between them. Germline V gene sequence: CDR1 MDHEN, CDR2 SYDVKM. The CDR3 nucleotides read TGTGCCAGCAGTTTAAGGGGCGATGGCTACACCTTC. Amino acids: CASSLRGDGYTF.

The chain is built from TRBV7-7 and TRBJ2-2, with D hard to call. This CDR3 contains 15 residues. The germline gives CDR1 SSHAT, CDR2 FNYEAQ (reference sequence). The CDR3 loop is CASTTSASETGELFF. The CDR3 nucleotides read TGTGCTAGTACTACCTCAGCGTCAGAAACCGGGGAGCTGTTTTTT.

The V and J genes are TRBV28 and TRBJ2-1; D ambiguous. Trimming removed 3 bases at V and 7 bases at J, with 7 bases between. Germline V gene sequence: CDR1 MDHEN, CDR2 SYDVKM. This CDR3 has 12 amino acids. CDR3 nucleotides: TGTGCCAGCAGTTTGGGCGCGAATGAGCAGTTCTTC. Its translation is CASSLGANEQFF.

V gene TRBV5-4 combines with J gene TRBJ1-1; the D is unclear. The germline V and J ends were trimmed by 0 bases and 0 bases, with 12 bases remaining between them. CDR1 SGHNT and CDR2 YYREEE come from the germline V gene (reference sequence). The CDR3 consists of 16 residues. CDR3 DNA sequence: TGTGCCAGCAGCTTGGGCGGCGGGTCGGTGAACACTGAAGCTTTCTTT. Translating it yields CASSLGGGSVNTEAFF.

This clone appeared once. J is TRBJ2-2 and V is TRBV3-1 (or the pseudogene TRBV3-2), with D perhaps TRBD2 (6 bases). Deletions cut 1 base from V and 6 bases from J, with 21 bases between. The CDR3 covers 18 residues. CDR1 is LGHDT and CDR2 is YNNKEL in the germline V gene (reference sequence). CDR3 nucleotides: TGTGCCAGCAGCCAAGTGGTGGGGGGAGGAGTGTTGTCCGGGGAGCTGTTTTTT. It encodes CASSQVVGGGVLSGELFF.

This chain connects TRBV4-1 to TRBJ1-2; a weak D match, TRBD1 (6 bases). The V and J ends lost 1 base and 3 bases respectively, with 12 bases between them. CDR3 length: 15 residues. Germline V gives CDR1 MGHRA, CDR2 YSYEKL. The CDR3 here is CASSQVEQGYYGYTF. Written as DNA, the CDR3 is TGCGCCAGCAGCCAAGTAGAGCAGGGGTACTATGGCTACACCTTC.

The table lists this clone with a few counts. The J gene is TRBJ1-5, the V gene TRBV19; a weak D match, TRBD1 (5 bases). The CDR3 spans 15 residues. The ends were cut back, 9 bases at V and 0 bases at J, with 15 bases in the middle. CDR1 is LNHDA and CDR2 is SQIVND in the germline V gene (reference sequence). CDR3: CASQGTFYSNQPQHF. In DNA form, the CDR3 reads TGTGCCAGCCAGGGAACGTTTTATAGCAATCAGCCCCAGCATTTT. The full variable domain, with the rest looked up from reference TRBV19 and TRBJ1-5, is DGGITQSPKYLFRKEGQNVTLSCEQNLNHDAMYWYRQDPGQGLRLIYYSQIVNDFQKGDIAEGYSVSREKKESFPLTVTSAQKNPTAFYLCASQGTFYSNQPQHFGDGTRLSIL.

This clone was counted once. The chain recombines TRBV3-1 (or the pseudogene TRBV3-2) with TRBJ2-4, with TRBD2 identical over 7 bases. There are 14 residues in the CDR3. Germline lookup yields CDR1 LGHDT and CDR2 YNNKEL (reference sequence). J lost 1 base, V lost 5 bases, and 2 bases had no gene match. CDR3 loop: CASSLLAAKNIQYF. In nucleotides, the CDR3 is TGTGCCAGCAGCTTACTAGCGGCCAAAAACATTCAGTACTTC.

The genes are TRBV5-4 and TRBJ1-6, with D perhaps TRBD1 (5 bases). This CDR3 is built from 15 residues. Germline V gene data show CDR1 as SGHNT and CDR2 as YYREEE (reference sequence). V gave up 2 bases and J gave up 5 bases, with 11 bases separating them. CDR3 sequence reads: CASSLRTQNNSPLHF. CDR3 in DNA: TGTGCCAGCAGCTTAAGGACACAGAATAATTCACCCCTCCACTTT.

The V and J genes are TRBV7-9 and TRBJ1-1, with D possibly matching TRBD1 (5 bases). The CDR3 is 13 amino acids. Trimming removed 7 bases from V and 1 base from J, with 10 bases in between. Germline V gene data show CDR1 as SEHNR and CDR2 as FQNEAQ (reference sequence). The CDR3 DNA is TGTGCCAGCATCACAACAGGGAACACTGAAGCTTTCTTT. Translated: CASITTGNTEAFF. The whole variable domain, filled in from reference TRBV7-9 and TRBJ1-1, reads DTGVSQNPRHKITKRGQNVTFRCDPISEHNRLYWYRQTLGQGPEFLTYFQNEAQLEKSRLLSDRFSAERPKGSFSTLEIQRTEQGDSAMYLCASITTGNTEAFFGQGTRLTVV.

This clone has just a few counts. The chain couples TRBV28 to TRBJ2-1; 12 positions agree with TRBD2. Per germline, CDR1 MDHEN and CDR2 SYDVKM. V was pared by 5 bases and J by 7 bases, with 6 bases of the junction left unmatched. This CDR3 comprises 15 residues. CDR3 in DNA: TGTGCCAGCAGTATTCTAGCGGGAGGGCCTAATGAGCAGTTCTTC. It translates to CASSILAGGPNEQFF. Combining the CDR3 with reference TRBV28 and TRBJ2-1 gives the whole variable domain DVKVTQSSRYLVKRTGEKVFLECVQDMDHENMFWYRQDPGLGLRLIYFSYDVKMKEKGDIPEGYSVSREKKERFSLILESASTNQTSMYLCASSILAGGPNEQFFGPGTRLTVL.

V gene TRBV28 combines with J gene TRBJ2-5, with 7 bases that match TRBD1. The CDR3 is made up of 20 amino acids. Germline CDR1 MDHEN, CDR2 SYDVKM. The J segment lost 0 bases and the V segment lost 10 bases, leaving 26 bases of the junction unmatched. CDR3 sequence (DNA): TGTGCCACAAGACAGGGTTCTATACTAGGTAGCTGGGCGGACCAAGAGACCCAGTACTTC. Translation gives CATRQGSILGSWADQETQYF.

This chain connects TRBV5-4 to TRBJ1-1; D is ambiguous. This CDR3 region has 14 residues. V lost 0 bases and J 6 bases, leaving 12 bases between the germline ends. In germline, CDR1 is SGHNT, CDR2 YYREEE (reference sequence). CDR3 in amino acids: CASSLVAGKAEAFF. In DNA, the CDR3 is TGTGCCAGCAGCTTGGTCGCGGGCAAGGCTGAAGCTTTCTTT.

The CDR3 reads CASSDIGSGTGRFF. In DNA form, the CDR3 reads TGTGCCAGCAGTGACATAGGCTCAGGGACAGGGCGGTTCTTC. The chain carries TRBV2 and TRBJ2-1, with TRBD1 matching 9 bases. In germline, CDR1 is SNHLY, CDR2 FYNNEI. The CDR3 consists of 14 residues. With 3 bases clipped from V and 15 bases from J, the junction kept 12 bases outside the gene matches.

This clone appeared a few times. In DNA, the CDR3 is TGTGCCAGCAGCCAGAGTTCTCGGGACATTGGCTACACCTTC. Residues: CASSQSSRDIGYTF. The V gene is TRBV3-1 (or the pseudogene TRBV3-2), the J gene TRBJ1-2, with D perhaps TRBD1 (6 bases). With 3 bases removed from V and 7 bases from J, the gap between germline ends came to 15 bases. Germline V lookup: CDR1 LGHDT, CDR2 YNNKEL (reference sequence). The CDR3 length is 14 residues.

The rearrangement uses TRBV10-3 and TRBJ2-1; 15 nucleotides align to TRBD2. The germline V gene has CDR1 ENHRY and CDR2 SYGVKD. This CDR3 region has 17 residues. The V segment lost 0 bases and the J segment 7 bases; nucleotides outside the gene matches: 4. The CDR3 region has the DNA TGTGCCATCAGTGAGTCGAAGGGGACTAGCGGGAGGAATGAGCAGTTCTTC. Residues: CAISESKGTSGRNEQFF.

The chain links TRBV5-1 to TRBJ2-1; D might be TRBD2 (6 bases). The CDR3 extends over 17 amino acids. V shed 0 bases and J shed 3 bases, with 16 bases lying between them. From germline, CDR1 is SGHRS and CDR2 YFSETQ. DNA for the CDR3: TGCGCCAGCAGCTTGGAGGTGGGAGGTTCTCACTACAATGAGCAGTTCTTC. It is translated as CASSLEVGGSHYNEQFF.

This chain uses TRBV7-9 with TRBJ2-3, with D possibly matching TRBD2 (6 bases). The CDR3 runs to 17 residues. Germline V gives CDR1 SEHNR, CDR2 FQNEAQ (reference sequence). Trimming stripped 7 bases from V and 0 bases from J, with 20 bases between. CDR3 sequence reads: CASTQPRRGQSTDTQYF. In DNA form, the CDR3 reads TGTGCCAGCACCCAACCGAGGAGGGGTCAAAGCACAGATACGCAGTATTTT. Complete variable domain (other parts from reference TRBV7-9 and TRBJ2-3): DTGVSQNPRHKITKRGQNVTFRCDPISEHNRLYWYRQTLGQGPEFLTYFQNEAQLEKSRLLSDRFSAERPKGSFSTLEIQRTEQGDSAMYLCASTQPRRGQSTDTQYFGPGTRLTVL.

This chain uses TRBV19 with TRBJ1-4; D is perhaps TRBD1 (6 bases). This CDR3 has 17 amino acids. CDR1 and CDR2 from the germline V gene are LNHDA and SQIVND (reference sequence). V dropped 4 bases and J dropped 0 bases, with 15 bases sitting between them. As DNA, the CDR3 is TGTGCCAGTAGTAGATACAGGGTCTCCGCAACTAATGAAAAACTGTTTTTT. As protein: CASSRYRVSATNEKLFF.

This chain joins TRBV12-3 or TRBV12-4 and TRBJ1-2, with TRBD1 as a possible D gene (6 bases). With 3 bases removed from V and 6 bases from J, the gap between germline ends came to 11 bases. This CDR3 has 13 residues. The CDR3 spells CASSLFQGHGYTF. CDR3 DNA: TGTGCCAGCAGTTTGTTTCAGGGGCATGGCTACACCTTC.

The rearrangement joins TRBV27 to TRBJ2-1, with D uncertain. V lost 2 bases to trimming and J lost 0 bases, with 11 bases between them. Germline V gene lookup returns CDR1 MNHEY and CDR2 SMNVEV (reference sequence). This CDR3 is built from 16 residues. Written as DNA, the CDR3 is TGTGCCAGCAGTTTAACAGTCAGTGTCTCCTACAATGAGCAGTTCTTC. This gives the protein CASSLTVSVSYNEQFF.

The V and J genes are TRBV15 and TRBJ2-7; TRBD2 might be the D (5 bases). The CDR3 has 13 residues. V lost 3 bases and J 6 bases, leaving 12 bases between the germline ends. Germline lookup yields CDR1 LNHNV and CDR2 YYDKDF (reference sequence). As DNA, the CDR3 is TGTGCCACCAGCAGGAGAGGGCCAGGCGAGCAGTACTTC. Translated, it gives CATSRRGPGEQYF.

The gene calls are TRBV2 and TRBJ2-1; 10 nucleotides align to TRBD1. V was pared by 5 bases and J by 7 bases, with 8 bases of the junction left unmatched. The CDR3 sequence is 15 residues long. Germline V gives CDR1 SNHLY, CDR2 FYNNEI. The CDR3 spells CASSRQGARMNEQFF. The CDR3 DNA is TGTGCCAGCAGTCGACAGGGGGCGCGAATGAATGAGCAGTTCTTC.

The V call is TRBV4-2, the J call TRBJ2-1; 15 bases line up with TRBD2. The CDR3 has 19 residues. Germline V gives CDR1 LGHNA, CDR2 YNFKEQ. After removal of 5 bases from V and 1 base from J, the junction contained 9 bases not matched to a gene. DNA for the CDR3: TGTGCCAGCAGCACGGGGGGACTAGCGGGAGGCCCTTCCTACAATGAGCAGTTCTTC. As protein: CASSTGGLAGGPSYNEQFF.